One sample yielded the 19 T cell receptor beta chains listed below, sequenced in a study of cytomegalovirus exposure and HLA in healthy donors. The PCR made use of 60 Vbeta and 13 Jbeta primers. The assay was immunoSEQ multiplex PCR, and TCRdb's table has in-frame clones only and misses some. Among about 130,000 clones listed, about four fifths were seen once. The sequencing input was PBMCs. The source is a man in his thirties or forties in good health and CMV-seronegative.

V gene TRBV25-1 combines with J gene TRBJ1-1; D is undetermined. Trimming removed 1 base from V and 0 bases from J, with 9 bases in between. The CDR3 length is 15 residues. Germline V gene sequence: CDR1 MGHDK, CDR2 SYGVNS. The CDR3 bases are TGTGCCAGCAGTGAATCCGGCAGGTTGAACACTGAAGCTTTCTTT. Protein product: CASSESGRLNTEAFF.

This clone came up once. The chain recombines TRBV6-5 with TRBJ1-1; 7 nucleotides match TRBD1. V lost 5 bases, J lost 5 bases, and 8 bases stayed unmatched. From germline, CDR1 is MNHEY and CDR2 SVGAGI. This CDR3 comprises 14 residues. CDR3 DNA: TGTGCCAGCAGTCTCCGACAGGGCGGGACTGAAGCTTTCTTT. Amino acids: CASSLRQGGTEAFF.

The chain recombines TRBV6-5 with TRBJ1-1; D is possibly TRBD1 (6 bases). V gave up 2 bases and J gave up 3 bases, with 10 bases separating them. The CDR3 contains 14 residues. CDR1 and CDR2 from the germline V gene are MNHEY and SVGAGI. Here the CDR3 reads CASSYLPGDTEAFF. CDR3 DNA sequence: TGTGCCAGCAGTTACCTCCCAGGGGACACTGAAGCTTTCTTT.

Turning to this clone: This sample includes further DNA sequences coding for the same CDR3. The rearrangement links TRBV5-1 to TRBJ2-2; a possible D gene is TRBD1 (5 bases). The CDR3 is 15 residues long. Germline CDR1 SGHRS, CDR2 YFSETQ. V was trimmed by 5 bases and J by 0 bases, leaving 11 bases between them. CDR3 sequence: CASSPQGSNTGELFF. As DNA, the CDR3 is TGCGCCAGCAGTCCCCAGGGCTCGAACACCGGGGAGCTGTTTTTT.

In DNA, the CDR3 is TGTGCCAGCGTAAGGGGGGGAAACACCATATATTTT. This translates into CASVRGGNTIYF. The J gene is TRBJ1-3, the V gene TRBV2, with a weak D call TRBD1 (6 bases). Germline CDR1 reads SNHLY; CDR2 reads FYNNEI. The CDR3 spans 12 residues. Trimming removed 8 bases from V and 4 bases from J, with 9 bases in between. The variable domain in full, completed from reference TRBV2 and TRBJ1-3, reads EPEVTQTPSHQVTQMGQEVILRCVPISNHLYFYWYRQILGQKVEFLVSFYNNEISEKSEIFDDQFSVERPDGSNFTLKIRSTKLEDSAMYFCASVRGGNTIYFGEGSWLTVV.

The rearrangement joins TRBV5-1 to TRBJ2-1; no clear D. This CDR3 region has 12 residues. Germline lookup yields CDR1 SGHRS and CDR2 YFSETQ. Between the trimmed V and J ends, which lost 4 bases and 10 bases, there was a span of 12 bases. CDR3 DNA sequence: TGCGCCAGCAGCGCAGATCGAATGGAGCAGTTCTTC. Its translation: CASSADRMEQFF.

The chain recombines TRBV10-3 with TRBJ1-4, with a weak D call TRBD1 (5 bases). Trimming stripped 0 bases from V and 8 bases from J, with 10 bases between. The CDR3 runs 14 residues. Germline-derived CDR1 and CDR2 are ENHRY and SYGVKD. This CDR3 is CAISESGGEEKLFF. The CDR3 DNA sequence: TGTGCCATCAGTGAGTCTGGAGGGGAGGAAAAACTGTTTTTT.

This chain links TRBV30 with TRBJ2-4, with 11 bases aligning to TRBD2. The CDR3 spans 18 residues. The germline CDR1 and CDR2 sequences are GTSNPN and SVGIG (reference sequence). The V gene end was trimmed by 3 bases and the J gene end by 3 bases; junction bases not matched to a gene: 13. The chain's CDR3 is CAWRPRVAGGGGKNIQYF. CDR3 DNA sequence: TGTGCCTGGAGGCCCCGAGTAGCGGGAGGGGGAGGCAAAAACATTCAGTACTTC.

The rearrangement links TRBV7-9 to TRBJ2-7; D gene uncertain. This CDR3 spans 11 amino acids. Germline V gives CDR1 SEHNR, CDR2 FQNEAQ (reference sequence). V was shortened by 5 bases and J by 3 bases, with 5 bases between the two germline ends. The CDR3 nucleotides are TGTGCCAGCAGCCACTACTACGAGCAGTACTTC. It specifies CASSHYYEQYF.

The chain combines TRBV28 with TRBJ1-5; D is perhaps TRBD1 (5 bases). In germline, CDR1 is MDHEN, CDR2 SYDVKM. V lost 6 bases and J lost 2, with 14 bases in between. The CDR3 sequence is 15 residues long. DNA for the CDR3: TGTGCCAGCAGCCCGACAGTACGAGGCAATCAGCCCCAGCATTTT. This sequence encodes CASSPTVRGNQPQHF.

This clone was detected only a few times. The chain uses TRBV4-1 and TRBJ1-1; tentatively, D is TRBD1 (5 bases). This CDR3 region has 16 residues. Germline CDR1 reads MGHRA; CDR2 reads YSYEKL. With 4 bases removed from V and 0 bases from J, the gap between germline ends came to 15 bases. The CDR3 protein is CASSPVVPTVNTEAFF. The CDR3 DNA reads as TGCGCCAGCAGCCCCGTGGTCCCGACAGTGAACACTGAAGCTTTCTTT.

The chain couples TRBV2 to TRBJ1-4; no firm D call. The germline gives CDR1 SNHLY, CDR2 FYNNEI. The CDR3 runs to 15 residues. V was clipped by 4 bases and J by 0 bases, with 9 bases between them. CDR3 residues: CASSVGETTNEKLFF. As DNA, the CDR3 is TGTGCCAGCAGTGTCGGGGAAACAACTAATGAAAAACTGTTTTTT.

The V and J genes are TRBV29-1 and TRBJ2-7; 9 bases match TRBD2. The CDR3 length is 12 residues. V shed 3 bases and J 3 bases; nucleotides not matched to a gene: 0. Per germline, CDR1 SQVTM and CDR2 ANQGSEA. The CDR3 sequence is CSVEREGYEQYF. CDR3 in DNA: TGCAGCGTTGAGCGGGAGGGCTACGAGCAGTACTTC.

The V call is TRBV6-5, the J call TRBJ2-2, with 7 bases fitting TRBD1. The trim removed 4 bases at V and 1 base at J, leaving 6 bases unmatched. Germline V CDR1 and CDR2: MNHEY, SVGAGI. The CDR3 has 16 residues. CDR3 DNA sequence: TGTGCCAGCAGTTCCCTTTCAGGGGGGAACACCGGGGAGCTGTTTTTT. This codes for CASSSLSGGNTGELFF.

The chain uses TRBV6-5 and TRBJ2-3; 9 nucleotides line up with TRBD2. The ends lost 0 bases at V and 2 bases at J; junction bases unmatched: 3. The CDR3 runs 16 residues. Germline CDR1 reads MNHEY; CDR2 reads SVGAGI. DNA for the CDR3: TGTGCCAGCAGTTACTCCGGCGGGAGGGCCACAGATACGCAGTATTTT. This sequence encodes CASSYSGGRATDTQYF.

This rearrangement joins TRBV5-1 to TRBJ2-7; 10 nucleotides agree with TRBD1. Losses at the gene ends were 1 base for V and 3 bases for J; bases not matched to a gene: 4. The CDR3 covers 15 residues. CDR1 and CDR2 from the germline V gene are SGHRS and YFSETQ. CDR3 bases: TGCGCCAGCAGCTTGTTCGGGACAGGGGACTACGAGCAGTACTTC. It translates to CASSLFGTGDYEQYF.

The rearrangement joins TRBV7-2 to TRBJ2-7, with 8 bases lining up with TRBD2. The CDR3 covers 17 residues. In germline, CDR1 is SGHTA, CDR2 FQGNSA. V was clipped by 5 bases and J by 2 bases; unmatched bases: 14. The CDR3 nucleotides read TGTGCCAGCAGCCCACGGTCGGAGCGGGGGTTTCCCTACGAGCAGTACTTC. Its protein product is CASSPRSERGFPYEQYF.

The rearrangement uses TRBV19 and TRBJ1-2; 7 bases map to TRBD1. This CDR3 has 16 amino acids. The germline V gene encodes CDR1 LNHDA and CDR2 SQIVND (reference sequence). V lost 0 bases and J lost 4; bases outside the gene matches: 8. Here the CDR3 DNA reads TGTGCCAGTAGTATAGAAACGACAGGGTCGGCCTATGGCTACACCTTC. Amino acid sequence: CASSIETTGSAYGYTF.

This chain joins TRBV27 and TRBJ2-3, with TRBD2 identical over 12 bases. The CDR3 has 16 amino acids. Germline V gene sequence: CDR1 MNHEY, CDR2 SMNVEV (reference sequence). With 6 bases clipped from V and 3 bases from J, the junction kept 7 bases outside the gene matches. The CDR3 coding sequence is TGTGCCAGCAGCCTTCGAACTAGCGGGGGGACAGATACGCAGTATTTT. Translation: CASSLRTSGGTDTQYF.